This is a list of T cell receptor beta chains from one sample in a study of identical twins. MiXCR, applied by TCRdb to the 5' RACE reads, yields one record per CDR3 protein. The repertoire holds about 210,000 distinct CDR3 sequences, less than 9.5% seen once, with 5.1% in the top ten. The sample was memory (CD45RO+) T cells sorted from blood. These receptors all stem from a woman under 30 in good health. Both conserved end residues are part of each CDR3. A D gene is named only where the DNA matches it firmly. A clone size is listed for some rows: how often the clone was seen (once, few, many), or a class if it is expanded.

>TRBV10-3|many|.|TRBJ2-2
TGTGCCATCCGGCCCAACAGGGCTACGGACGGGGAGCTGTTTTTT
CAIRPNRATDGELFF
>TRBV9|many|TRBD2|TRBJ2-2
TGTGCCAGCAATGGGAGGGATGGCACCGGGGAGCTGTTTTTT
CASNGRDGTGELFF
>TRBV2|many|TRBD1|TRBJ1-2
TGTGCCAGCAGGGACAGGGGGAATGGCTACACCTTC
CASRDRGNGYTF
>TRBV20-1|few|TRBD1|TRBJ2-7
TGCAGTGCTAACCCCGGGACAGGAGGCTACGAGCAGTACTTC
CSANPGTGGYEQYF
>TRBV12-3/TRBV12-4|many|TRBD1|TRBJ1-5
TGTGCCAGCAGAGAGACAGGGGCCGCAAATCAGCCCCAGCATTTT
CASRETGAANQPQHF
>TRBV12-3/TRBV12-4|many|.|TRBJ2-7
TGTGCCAGCAGTCCCCGGGACCGCTACGAGCAGTACTTC
CASSPRDRYEQYF
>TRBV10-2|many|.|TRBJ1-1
TGCGCCAGCAGTGAGTCGGCCGGGAACACTGAAGCTTTCTTT
CASSESAGNTEAFF
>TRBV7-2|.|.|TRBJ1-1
TGTGCCAGCAGCCAACAGTCGCGGCAGAACACTGAAGCTTTCTTT
CASSQQSRQNTEAFF
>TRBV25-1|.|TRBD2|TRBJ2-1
TGTGCCAGCAGTAATTATGGGGGGGTCTCCTACAATGAGCAGTTCTTC
CASSNYGGVSYNEQFF
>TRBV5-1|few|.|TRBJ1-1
TGCGCCAGCAGCTCGACAGGTCGTGAAGCTTTCTTT
CASSSTGREAFF
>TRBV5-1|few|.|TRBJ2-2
TGCGCCAGCAGGGGGCTGGGAGCGAACACCGGGGAGCTGTTTTTT
CASRGLGANTGELFF
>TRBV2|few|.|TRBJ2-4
TGTGCCAGCAGTGAAGGACCCTCAAGTAGGGGCCACATTCAGTACTTC
CASSEGPSSRGHIQYF
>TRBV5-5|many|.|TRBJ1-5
TGTGCCAGCAGCTTGGTCAGTGCTTATAGCAATCAGCCCCAGCATTTT
CASSLVSAYSNQPQHF
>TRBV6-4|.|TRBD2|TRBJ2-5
TGTGCCAGCAGTCCTATGGGACTAGCGGGACGCGAGACCCAGTACTTC
CASSPMGLAGRETQYF
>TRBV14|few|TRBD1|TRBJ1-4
TGTGCCAGCAGCCAAGACCTGACAGGGGGAAGTGAAAAACTGTTTTTT
CASSQDLTGGSEKLFF
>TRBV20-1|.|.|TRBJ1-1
TGCAGTGCTAGGACAACAGGTGAAGCTTTCTTT
CSARTTGEAFF
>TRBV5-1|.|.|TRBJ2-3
TGCGCCAGCAGCTTGGGCACCTATCCAGAAGATACGCAGTATTTT
CASSLGTYPEDTQYF
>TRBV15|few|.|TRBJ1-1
TGTGCCACCAGTCAAGACACGCTAAACACTGAAGCTTTCTTT
CATSQDTLNTEAFF
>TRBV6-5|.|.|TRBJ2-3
TGTGCCAGCAGTTACTCGATGGCGGGGTGGCAGTATTTT
CASSYSMAGWQYF
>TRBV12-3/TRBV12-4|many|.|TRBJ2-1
TGTGCCAGCAGTTTAAAAGGAGGGAAAGGAAATGAGCAGTTCTTC
CASSLKGGKGNEQFF
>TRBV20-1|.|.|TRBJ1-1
TGCAGTGCTAGCTCGAGTGAAGCTTTCTTT
CSASSSEAFF
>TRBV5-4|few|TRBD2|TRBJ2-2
TGTGCCAGCAGCTTGGACCTAGCGGGGGCCGGGGAGCTGTTTTTT
CASSLDLAGAGELFF